The 28 T cell receptor beta chains below were found in one sample sequenced in a study of OX40 agonist ivuxolimab in advanced cancers. TCRdb keeps only in-frame clones here, not all; method: immunoSEQ multiplex PCR. The profile covers over 40,000 clones, with 80% to 85% appearing a single time and 4.5% to 5.5% taken by the ten largest. Sequencing used CD4+ or CD8+ T cells sorted from blood, obtained in a trial of the OX40 agonist ivuxolimab. The receptors were sampled from an adult with an advanced solid tumor such as melanoma, head and neck, liver or kidney cancer.

This chain joins TRBV7-2 and TRBJ2-2; D unresolved. From germline, CDR1 is SGHTA and CDR2 FQGNSA. Between the trimmed V and J ends, which lost 2 bases and 1 base, there was a span of 8 bases. The length of the CDR3 is 15 residues. The CDR3 DNA reads TGTGCCAGCAGCTTAAGGCTGGGGAACACCGGGGAGCTGTTTTTT. Encoded protein: CASSLRLGNTGELFF.

This clone was observed once. The rearrangement joins TRBV10-1 to TRBJ2-2, with D uncertain. Trimming shortened V by 6 bases and J by 1 base, and 12 bases separated the two germline ends. The CDR3 is made up of 15 amino acids. Germline V gives CDR1 WNHNN, CDR2 SYGVQD (reference sequence). CDR3 sequence reads: CASRKDPGNTGELFF. The CDR3 nucleotides are TGCGCCAGCAGAAAAGACCCAGGGAACACCGGGGAGCTGTTTTTT.

The chain joins TRBV19 to TRBJ2-2, with TRBD2 identical over 10 bases. The length of the CDR3 is 18 residues. Germline loops: CDR1 LNHDA, CDR2 SQIVND (reference sequence). After removal of 1 base from V and 3 bases from J, the junction contained 8 bases not matched to a gene. CDR3 nucleotides: TGTGCCAGTAGTATAGGACTAGCGGGTGCGACTTACACCGGGGAGCTGTTTTTT. It translates to CASSIGLAGATYTGELFF.

This clone appeared once. The rearrangement uses TRBV27 and TRBJ2-5; 7 bases match TRBD2. Gene TRBJ2-7 matches the end of the DNA better, so the J call may be wrong. This CDR3 has 15 residues. Germline V gives CDR1 MNHEY, CDR2 SMNVEV (reference sequence). CDR3 loop: CASSPTEGGRYEQYF. The CDR3 region has the DNA TGTGCCAGCAGCCCCACGGAGGGAGGGCGCTACGAGCAGTACTTC.

The V call is TRBV7-2, the J call TRBJ2-5; TRBD1 aligns across 9 bases. Germline CDR1 reads SGHTA; CDR2 reads FQGNSA. This CDR3 spans 15 amino acids. V dropped 5 bases and J dropped 4; count of bases not matched to a gene: 8. The CDR3 is CASSVEGTGLETQYF. CDR3 bases: TGTGCCAGCAGCGTCGAAGGGACAGGGCTAGAGACCCAGTACTTC.

CDR3 nucleotide sequence: TGTGCTAGTGGCCGCGGAGGGCAGTACGAGCAGTACTTC. It encodes CASGRGGQYEQYF. The rearrangement joins TRBV12-5 to TRBJ2-7; tentatively, D is TRBD2 (6 bases). Germline-derived CDR1 and CDR2 are LGHNT and FRNRAP. Trimming removed 6 bases at V and 4 bases at J, with 13 bases between. CDR3 length equals 13 residues.

The V and J genes are TRBV6-5 and TRBJ2-1; 12 bases line up with TRBD1. The CDR3 runs 16 residues. After removal of 1 base from V and 9 bases from J, the junction contained 7 bases not matched to a gene. The germline CDR1 and CDR2 sequences are MNHEY and SVGAGI. Here the CDR3 reads CASSYFLGQGAGEQFF. CDR3 in DNA: TGTGCCAGCAGTTACTTCTTGGGACAGGGGGCGGGTGAGCAGTTCTTC.

This chain joins TRBV6-5 and TRBJ1-5; D is ambiguous. With 4 bases removed from V and 2 bases from J, the gap between germline ends came to 12 bases. CDR3 size: 15 residues. Germline CDR1 is MNHEY and CDR2 is SVGAGI. The CDR3: CASSSRERGNQPQHF. CDR3 DNA sequence: TGTGCCAGCAGTTCCCGGGAAAGAGGCAATCAGCCCCAGCATTTT.

The rearrangement links TRBV28 to TRBJ1-4; D may be TRBD1 (5 bases). Trimming pared 7 bases from V and 6 bases from J, leaving 18 bases between. The CDR3 loop spans 15 amino acids. Germline V lookup: CDR1 MDHEN, CDR2 SYDVKM. Written as DNA, the CDR3 is TGTGCCAGCACCCGATTGGCGGGGGACTATGAAAAACTGTTTTTT. This sequence encodes CASTRLAGDYEKLFF.

This clone occurred once. This sequence joins TRBV5-6 and TRBJ2-7; D remains ambiguous. The CDR3 is made up of 14 amino acids. Germline CDR1 SGHDT, CDR2 YYEEEE. V lost 4 bases to trimming and J lost 0 bases, with 11 bases between them. In nucleotides, the CDR3 is TGTGCCAGCAGCGTTGGACCTACCTCCTACGAGCAGTACTTC. Amino acids: CASSVGPTSYEQYF.

DNA for the CDR3: TGTGCCAGCAGCTTAGGACAGGCAACCTACGAGCAGTACTTC. Amino acid sequence: CASSLGQATYEQYF. The chain couples TRBV11-3 to TRBJ2-5; tentatively, D is TRBD1 (6 bases). The DNA end is more similar to TRBJ2-7, so the J call may be wrong. The CDR3 has 14 residues. Germline lookup yields CDR1 SGHNT and CDR2 YENEEA.

V usage is TRBV11-1 and J usage is TRBJ1-5; D possibly corresponds to TRBD1 (6 bases). CDR3 size: 14 residues. Trimming cost V 5 bases and J 6 bases, with 14 bases left between them. Germline V gene lookup returns CDR1 SGHAT and CDR2 FQDESV (reference sequence). CDR3 sequence reads: CASSPKGGGQPQHF. CDR3 coding DNA: TGTGCCAGCAGCCCCAAGGGGGGGGGTCAGCCCCAGCATTTT.

This chain connects TRBV6-5 to TRBJ1-2; 9 bases fit TRBD1. The CDR3 length is 15 residues. V was pared by 2 bases and J by 7 bases, with 8 bases of the junction left unmatched. CDR1 is MNHEY, CDR2 SVGAGI, per germline. The CDR3, as DNA: TGTGCCAGCAGTTACGGGGGACAGGGACATCCTGGCTACACCTTC. It specifies CASSYGGQGHPGYTF.

This chain joins TRBV2 and TRBJ2-3, with D unresolved. The CDR3 is 16 residues long. Trimming pared 6 bases from V and 2 bases from J, leaving 18 bases between. Germline V gene lookup returns CDR1 SNHLY and CDR2 FYNNEI. As DNA, the CDR3 is TGTGCCAGCAGCGAATTAGCCACATTGAACACAGATACGCAGTATTTT. It encodes CASSELATLNTDTQYF.

The J gene is TRBJ2-1, the V gene TRBV2; 11 nucleotides agree with TRBD2. CDR3 length: 18 amino acids. Germline assignment: CDR1 SNHLY and CDR2 FYNNEI. Trimming at V came to 7 bases and at J to 5 bases, leaving 16 bases not matched to a gene. The CDR3 DNA is TGTGCCAGCACCGGTCTAGCGGGAGGCTGGGCTTCGGACAATGAGCAGTTCTTC. Residues: CASTGLAGGWASDNEQFF.

The J gene is TRBJ2-5, the V gene TRBV2; D is undetermined. The CDR3 runs 13 residues. Germline V gene lookup returns CDR1 SNHLY and CDR2 FYNNEI. V shed 7 bases and J shed 7 bases, with 16 bases lying between them. The CDR3 region is CASKEKGWGTQYF. CDR3 DNA: TGTGCCAGCAAAGAGAAGGGCTGGGGGACCCAGTACTTC.

The V gene is TRBV7-2, the J gene TRBJ1-1; 8 bases agree with TRBD1. After removal of 3 bases from V and 3 bases from J, the junction contained 3 bases not matched to a gene. The CDR3 totals 14 residues. The germline V gene has CDR1 SGHTA and CDR2 FQGNSA. The CDR3 loop reads CASSFRGRYTEAFF. The CDR3 DNA reads as TGTGCCAGCAGCTTCAGGGGGCGGTACACTGAAGCTTTCTTT.

This chain links TRBV14 with TRBJ2-2; tentatively, D is TRBD1 (5 bases). The CDR3 spans 14 residues. The V end was cut by 1 base, the J end by 6 bases, with 9 bases between. CDR1 and CDR2 from the germline V gene are SGHDN and FVKESK. CDR3 DNA: TGTGCCAGCAGCCAAGTCAGGGTCGCCGGGGAGCTGTTTTTT. Translated: CASSQVRVAGELFF.

The V call is TRBV4-3, the J call TRBJ2-7; 11 bases map to TRBD1. Losses at the gene ends were 0 bases for V and 4 bases for J; bases not matched to a gene: 5. The CDR3 sequence is 16 residues long. Per germline, CDR1 LGHNA and CDR2 YSLEER. The DNA for the CDR3 is TGCGCCAGCAGCCAAGACCTAGGACAGGGGGCTTACGAGCAGTACTTC. Amino acids: CASSQDLGQGAYEQYF.

The chain has TRBV2 and TRBJ1-5; the D is unclear. V lost 0 bases to trimming and J lost 9 bases, with 12 bases between them. This CDR3 has 14 residues. The germline V gene has CDR1 SNHLY and CDR2 FYNNEI. The CDR3 sequence is CASSEALLARPQHF. The CDR3 bases are TGTGCCAGCAGTGAAGCTCTCCTAGCACGGCCCCAGCATTTT.

The chain combines TRBV10-2 with TRBJ1-5; no reliable D call. Germline V gene data show CDR1 as WSHSY and CDR2 as SAAADI. Trimming shortened V by 3 bases and J by 0 bases, and 15 bases separated the two germline ends. This CDR3 contains 17 residues. The CDR3 spells CASSDTESNLSNQPQHF. CDR3 nucleotides: TGCGCCAGCAGTGACACTGAAAGCAATCTTAGCAATCAGCCCCAGCATTTT.

V gene TRBV7-9 combines with J gene TRBJ2-7; D gene uncertain. The CDR3 totals 17 residues. Trimming cost V 3 bases and J 2 bases, with 20 bases left between them. Germline CDR1 reads SEHNR; CDR2 reads FQNEAQ (reference sequence). Here the CDR3 reads CASSFAFASETPYEQYF. CDR3 bases: TGTGCCAGCAGCTTCGCCTTCGCCTCGGAAACTCCCTACGAGCAGTACTTC.

The chain employs TRBV11-2 and TRBJ2-3, with 13 bases lining up with TRBD2. V lost 4 bases and J lost 4; bases outside the gene matches: 2. The germline V gene has CDR1 SGHAT and CDR2 FQNNGV. The CDR3 runs 15 residues. The CDR3 DNA is TGTGCCAGCAGCTCCGGACTAGCGGGAGCAGATACGCAGTATTTT. Its protein product is CASSSGLAGADTQYF.

The J gene is TRBJ1-5, the V gene TRBV11-2; TRBD1 is a possible D gene (6 bases). Germline-derived CDR1 and CDR2 are SGHAT and FQNNGV. The CDR3 sequence is 17 residues long. Trimming stripped 1 base from V and 2 bases from J, with 15 bases between. The CDR3 region is CASSLGLGGIRNQPQHF. The CDR3 DNA follows: TGTGCCAGCAGCTTAGGTCTGGGGGGCATTCGCAATCAGCCCCAGCATTTT.

This chain connects TRBV11-2 to TRBJ2-3; 10 bases match TRBD2. There are 15 residues in the CDR3. CDR1 is SGHAT and CDR2 is FQNNGV in the germline V gene. Germline trimming cut 5 bases from V and 6 bases from J; bases unmatched to any gene: 8. The chain's CDR3 is CASSRDSGRWDTQYF. DNA of the CDR3: TGTGCCAGCAGCCGTGATAGCGGGAGGTGGGATACGCAGTATTTT.

This clone was found once. The chain employs TRBV5-1 and TRBJ2-5; 13 bases match TRBD2. CDR3 length equals 15 residues. The trim removed 4 bases at V and 3 bases at J, leaving 3 bases unmatched. Looked up from germline, CDR1 is SGHRS and CDR2 is YFSETQ. This CDR3 is CASSKGTSGEETQYF. The CDR3 region has the DNA TGCGCCAGCAGCAAGGGGACTAGCGGGGAAGAGACCCAGTACTTC. The entire variable domain, with the rest obtained from reference TRBV5-1 and TRBJ2-5, is as follows: KAGVTQTPRYLIKTRGQQVTLSCSPISGHRSVSWYQQTPGQGLQFLFEYFSETQRNKGNFPGRFSGRQFSNSRSEMNVSTLELGDSALYLCASSKGTSGEETQYFGPGTRLLVL.

This rearrangement joins TRBV6-5 to TRBJ2-7; 8 bases match TRBD2. The CDR3 is 16 residues long. Unmatched junction bases numbered 7, after V lost 2 bases and J lost 1 base. Germline V lookup: CDR1 MNHEY, CDR2 SVGAGI. The CDR3 loop reads CASSYLDGGVSYEQYF. The CDR3 DNA is TGTGCCAGCAGTTACCTAGACGGGGGGGTATCCTACGAGCAGTACTTC.

This clone has only one observation. The chain combines TRBV7-8 with TRBJ2-7; a weak D match, TRBD1 (6 bases). The CDR3 spans 16 residues. Germline values: CDR1 SGHVS, CDR2 FQNEAQ. Trimming removed 5 bases at V and 5 bases at J, with 22 bases between. The CDR3 loop reads CASSRGWQGRPNEQYF. CDR3 DNA: TGTGCCAGCAGCAGGGGGTGGCAGGGGCGCCCTAACGAGCAGTACTTC. The full variable domain, its missing parts supplied by reference TRBV7-8 and TRBJ2-7, is GAGVSQSPRYKVAKRGQDVALRCDPISGHVSLFWYQQALGQGPEFLTYFQNEAQLDKSGLPSDRFFAERPEGSVSTLKIQRTQQEDSAVYLCASSRGWQGRPNEQYFGPGTRLTVT.